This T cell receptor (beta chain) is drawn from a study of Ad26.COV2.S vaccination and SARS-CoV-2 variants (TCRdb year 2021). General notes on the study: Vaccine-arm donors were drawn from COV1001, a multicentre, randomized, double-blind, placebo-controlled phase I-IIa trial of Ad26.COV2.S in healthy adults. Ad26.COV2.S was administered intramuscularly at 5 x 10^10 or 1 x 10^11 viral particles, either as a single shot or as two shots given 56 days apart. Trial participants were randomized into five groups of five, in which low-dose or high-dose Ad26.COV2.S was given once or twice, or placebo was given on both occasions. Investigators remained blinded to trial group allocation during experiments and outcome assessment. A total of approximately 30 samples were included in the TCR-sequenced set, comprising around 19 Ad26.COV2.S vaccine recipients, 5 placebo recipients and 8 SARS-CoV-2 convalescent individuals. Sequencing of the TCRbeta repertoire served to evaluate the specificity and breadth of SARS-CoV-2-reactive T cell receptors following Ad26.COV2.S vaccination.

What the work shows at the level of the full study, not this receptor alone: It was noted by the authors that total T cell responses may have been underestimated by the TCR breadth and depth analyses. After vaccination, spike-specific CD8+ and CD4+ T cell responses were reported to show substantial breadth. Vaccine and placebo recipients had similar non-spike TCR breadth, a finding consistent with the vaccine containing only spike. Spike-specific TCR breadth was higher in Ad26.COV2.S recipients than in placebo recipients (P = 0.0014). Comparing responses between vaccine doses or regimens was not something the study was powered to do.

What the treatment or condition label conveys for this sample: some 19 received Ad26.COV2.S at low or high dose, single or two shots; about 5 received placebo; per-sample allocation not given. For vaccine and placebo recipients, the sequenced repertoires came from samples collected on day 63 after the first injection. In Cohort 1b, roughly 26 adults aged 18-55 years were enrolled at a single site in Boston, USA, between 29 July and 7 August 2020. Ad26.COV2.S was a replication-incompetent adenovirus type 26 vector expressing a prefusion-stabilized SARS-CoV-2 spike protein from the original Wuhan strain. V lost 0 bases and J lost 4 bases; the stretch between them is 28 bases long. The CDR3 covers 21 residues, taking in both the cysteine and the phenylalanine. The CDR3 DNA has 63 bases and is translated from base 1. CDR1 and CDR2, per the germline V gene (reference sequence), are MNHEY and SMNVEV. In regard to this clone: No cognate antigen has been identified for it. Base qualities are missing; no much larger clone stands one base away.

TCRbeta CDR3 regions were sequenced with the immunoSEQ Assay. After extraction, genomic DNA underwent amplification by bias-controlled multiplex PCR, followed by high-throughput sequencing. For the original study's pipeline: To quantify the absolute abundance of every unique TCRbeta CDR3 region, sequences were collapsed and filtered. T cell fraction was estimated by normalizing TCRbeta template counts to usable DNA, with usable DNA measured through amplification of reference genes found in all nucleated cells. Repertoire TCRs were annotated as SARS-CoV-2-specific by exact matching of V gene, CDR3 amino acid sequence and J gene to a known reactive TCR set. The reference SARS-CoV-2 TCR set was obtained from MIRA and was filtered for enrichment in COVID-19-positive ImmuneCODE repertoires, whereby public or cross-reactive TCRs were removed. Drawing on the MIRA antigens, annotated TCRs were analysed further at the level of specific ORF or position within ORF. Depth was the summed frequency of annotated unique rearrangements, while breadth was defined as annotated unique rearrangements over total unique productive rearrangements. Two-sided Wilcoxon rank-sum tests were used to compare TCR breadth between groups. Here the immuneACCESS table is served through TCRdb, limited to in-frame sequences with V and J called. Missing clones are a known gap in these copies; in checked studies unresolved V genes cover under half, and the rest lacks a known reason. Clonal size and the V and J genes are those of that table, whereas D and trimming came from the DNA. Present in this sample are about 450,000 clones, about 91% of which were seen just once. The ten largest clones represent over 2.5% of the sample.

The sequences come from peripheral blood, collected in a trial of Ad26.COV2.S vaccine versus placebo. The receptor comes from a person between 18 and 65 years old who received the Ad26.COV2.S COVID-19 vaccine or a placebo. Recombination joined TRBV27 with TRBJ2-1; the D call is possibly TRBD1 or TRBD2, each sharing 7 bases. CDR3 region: CASSLSPMGRGLREKYNEQFF. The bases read TGTGCCAGCAGTTTATCGCCCATGGGGAGGGGGCTGCGGGAGAAGTACAATGAGCAGTTCTTC.